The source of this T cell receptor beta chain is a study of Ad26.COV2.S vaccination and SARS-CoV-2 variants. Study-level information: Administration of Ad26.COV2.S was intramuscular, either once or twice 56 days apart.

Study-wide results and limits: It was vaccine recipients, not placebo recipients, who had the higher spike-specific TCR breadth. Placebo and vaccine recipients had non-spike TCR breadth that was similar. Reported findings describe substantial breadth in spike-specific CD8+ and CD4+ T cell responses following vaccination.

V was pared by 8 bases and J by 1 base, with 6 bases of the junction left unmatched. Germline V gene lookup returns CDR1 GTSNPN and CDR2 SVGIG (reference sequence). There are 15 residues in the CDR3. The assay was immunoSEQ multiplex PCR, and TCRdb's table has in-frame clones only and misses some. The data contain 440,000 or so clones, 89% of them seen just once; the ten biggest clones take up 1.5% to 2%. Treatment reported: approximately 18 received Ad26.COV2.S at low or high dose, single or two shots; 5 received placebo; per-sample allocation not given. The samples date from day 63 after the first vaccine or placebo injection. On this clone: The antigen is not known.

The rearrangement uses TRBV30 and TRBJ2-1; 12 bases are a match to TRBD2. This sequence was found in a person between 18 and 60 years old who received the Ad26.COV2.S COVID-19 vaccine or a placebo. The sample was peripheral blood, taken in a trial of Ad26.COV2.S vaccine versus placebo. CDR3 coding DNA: TGTGCCGGTCTAGCGGGGGGGCTTTCCTACAATGAGCAGTTCTTC. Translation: CAGLAGGLSYNEQFF. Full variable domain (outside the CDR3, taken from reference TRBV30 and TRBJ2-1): SQTIHQWPATLVQPVGSPLSLECTVEGTSNPNLYWYRQAAGRGLQLLFYSVGIGQISSEVPQNLSASRPQDRQFILSSKKLLLSDSGFYLCAGLAGGLSYNEQFFGPGTRLTVL.